The clone carrying this TCR beta chain was seen a few times. No antigen is known for it. This CDR3 spans 16 amino acids. V lost 1 base to trimming and J lost 1 base, with 10 bases between them. The V gene's germline CDR1 is SGHDN and CDR2 FVKESK. This specimen belongs to a study of neurological immune-mediated disorders. Study results and limitations: Sharing of CDR3 amino acid sequences among expanded clones across subjects was absent, suggesting private repertoires in all groups.

From the 5' RACE reads, TCRdb called clonotypes with MiXCR, one entry per CDR3 protein. The sample yields approximately 85,000 distinct CDR3 sequences, roughly an eighth seen once. As for time point: longitudinal time-point 2. Unsorted libraries were prepared from 2 million PBMCs held at -80 C. The source is a female donor with HTLV-1-associated myelopathy (HAM/TSP). The chain employs TRBV14 and TRBJ2-2; D not certain. Sample: PBMCs. DNA of the CDR3: TGTGCCAGCAGCCAAGTAGTGGCCGGGAACACCGGGGAGCTGTTTTTT. Amino acids: CASSQVVAGNTGELFF.